This T cell receptor (beta chain) came from a study of blood T cell repertoires in COVID-19. Whole-study context: There were acute and convalescent COVID-19 samples, and they came from the United States, Italy and Spain. Sources were T cells, B-cell-depleted T cells, or PBMCs; the material itself was cDNA or gDNA.

Profiled with immunoSEQ multiplex PCR; TCRdb holds only in-frame clones, not every one. The sample contains 150,000 to 200,000 clones, over 75% of which appear only once. Recruits, aged roughly 18 to 89 years, lived in 24 US areas. Before being deemed recovered, Cohort 3 donors had two negative PCRs, clearance, or symptom resolution. J was trimmed by 4 bases and V by 0 bases; bases with no gene match: 3. Germline assignment: CDR1 KGHDR and CDR2 SFDVKD. The CDR3 covers 16 residues. The chain employs TRBV24-1 and TRBJ2-1; TRBD2 matches at 9 bases. Material: PBMCs or T cells enriched from blood (not recorded which). The TCR comes from a man aged 50 to 59 who had recovered from COVID-19. As DNA, the CDR3 is TGTGCCACCAGTGATTTGGCGGGGGGGGTTTACAATGAGCAGTTCTTC. It codes for CATSDLAGGVYNEQFF.